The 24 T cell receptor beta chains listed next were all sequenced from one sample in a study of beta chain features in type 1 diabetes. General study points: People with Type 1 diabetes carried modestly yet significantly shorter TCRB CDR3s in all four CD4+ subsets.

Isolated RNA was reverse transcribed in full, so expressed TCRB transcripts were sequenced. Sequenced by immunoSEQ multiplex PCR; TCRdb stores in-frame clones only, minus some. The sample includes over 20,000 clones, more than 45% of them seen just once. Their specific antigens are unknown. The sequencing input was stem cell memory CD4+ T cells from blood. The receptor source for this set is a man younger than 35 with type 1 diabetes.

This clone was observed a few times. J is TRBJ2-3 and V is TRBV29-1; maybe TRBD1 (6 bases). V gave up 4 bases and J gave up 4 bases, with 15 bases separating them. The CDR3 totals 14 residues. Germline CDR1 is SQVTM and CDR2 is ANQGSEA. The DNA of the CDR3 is TGCAGCGTTGGAGGTGGGCAGGGGCCAGATACGCAGTATTTT. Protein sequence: CSVGGGQGPDTQYF.

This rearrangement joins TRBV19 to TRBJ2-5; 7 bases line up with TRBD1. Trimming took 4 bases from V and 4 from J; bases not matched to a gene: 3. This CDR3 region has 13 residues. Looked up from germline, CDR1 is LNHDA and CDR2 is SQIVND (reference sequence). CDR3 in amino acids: CASSTNRGETQYF. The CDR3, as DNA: TGTGCCAGTAGTACAAACAGGGGAGAGACCCAGTACTTC.

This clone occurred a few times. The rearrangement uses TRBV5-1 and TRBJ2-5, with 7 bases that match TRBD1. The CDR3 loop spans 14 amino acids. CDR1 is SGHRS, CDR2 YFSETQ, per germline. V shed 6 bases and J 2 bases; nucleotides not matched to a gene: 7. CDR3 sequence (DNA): TGCGCCAGCAACGTGGGACAGCCTCAAGAGACCCAGTACTTC. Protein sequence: CASNVGQPQETQYF.

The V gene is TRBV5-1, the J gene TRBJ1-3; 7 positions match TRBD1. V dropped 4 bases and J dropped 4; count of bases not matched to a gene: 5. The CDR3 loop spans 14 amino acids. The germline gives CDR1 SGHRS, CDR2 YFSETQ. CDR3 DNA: TGCGCCAGCAGCGGCGGACAGGAAGGAAACACCATATATTTT. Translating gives CASSGGQEGNTIYF. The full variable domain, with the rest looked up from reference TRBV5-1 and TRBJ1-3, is KAGVTQTPRYLIKTRGQQVTLSCSPISGHRSVSWYQQTPGQGLQFLFEYFSETQRNKGNFPGRFSGRQFSNSRSEMNVSTLELGDSALYLCASSGGQEGNTIYFGEGSWLTVV.

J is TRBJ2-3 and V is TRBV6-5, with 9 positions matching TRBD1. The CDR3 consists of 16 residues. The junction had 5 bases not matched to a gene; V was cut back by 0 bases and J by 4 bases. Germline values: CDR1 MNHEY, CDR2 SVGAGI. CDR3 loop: CASSYSGTGRADTQYF. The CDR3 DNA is TGTGCCAGCAGTTACTCCGGGACAGGGAGGGCAGATACGCAGTATTTT.

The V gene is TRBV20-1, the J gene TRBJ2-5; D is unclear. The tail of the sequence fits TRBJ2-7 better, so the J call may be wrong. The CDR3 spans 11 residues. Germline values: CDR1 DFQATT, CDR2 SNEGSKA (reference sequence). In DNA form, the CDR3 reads TGCAGCCCCCTTTTGGGCTACGAGCAGTACTTC. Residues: CSPLLGYEQYF.

The CDR3 here is CASSEAANNEQFF. The CDR3 DNA is TGTGCCAGCAGTGAAGCAGCAAACAATGAGCAGTTCTTC. This chain uses TRBV6-1 with TRBJ2-1; D call uncertain. This CDR3 region has 13 residues. Germline CDR1 is MNHNS and CDR2 is SASEGT. V dropped 0 bases and J dropped 5 bases, with 5 bases sitting between them.

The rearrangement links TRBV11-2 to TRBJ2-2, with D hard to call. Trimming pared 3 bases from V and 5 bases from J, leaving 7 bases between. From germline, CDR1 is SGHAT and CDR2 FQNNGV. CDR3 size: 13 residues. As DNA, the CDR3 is TGTGCCAGCAGCTTGAGAGAGACCGGGGAGCTGTTTTTT. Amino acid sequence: CASSLRETGELFF.

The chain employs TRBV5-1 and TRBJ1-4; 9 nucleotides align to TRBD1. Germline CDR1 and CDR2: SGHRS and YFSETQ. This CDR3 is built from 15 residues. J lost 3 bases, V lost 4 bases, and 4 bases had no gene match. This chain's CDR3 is CASSIGQGSNEKLFF. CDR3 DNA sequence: TGCGCCAGCAGCATCGGACAGGGGTCTAATGAAAAACTGTTTTTT.

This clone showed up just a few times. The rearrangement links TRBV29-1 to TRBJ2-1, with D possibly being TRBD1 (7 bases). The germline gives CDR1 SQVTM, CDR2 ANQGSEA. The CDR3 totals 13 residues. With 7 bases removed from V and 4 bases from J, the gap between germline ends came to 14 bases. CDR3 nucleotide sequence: TGCAGCGCCGCGGGACAGACATACAATGAGCAGTTCTTC. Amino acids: CSAAGQTYNEQFF.

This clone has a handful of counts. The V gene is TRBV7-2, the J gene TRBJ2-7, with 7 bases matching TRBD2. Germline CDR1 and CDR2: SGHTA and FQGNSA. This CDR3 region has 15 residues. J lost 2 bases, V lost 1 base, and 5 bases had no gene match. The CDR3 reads CASSLDPAGAYEQYF. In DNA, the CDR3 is TGTGCCAGCAGCTTAGACCCGGCGGGGGCCTACGAGCAGTACTTC.

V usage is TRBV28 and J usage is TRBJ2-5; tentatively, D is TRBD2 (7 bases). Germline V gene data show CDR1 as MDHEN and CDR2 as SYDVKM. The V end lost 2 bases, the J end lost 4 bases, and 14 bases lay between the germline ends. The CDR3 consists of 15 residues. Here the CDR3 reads CASSLRGGQRETQYF. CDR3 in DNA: TGTGCCAGCAGTTTAAGGGGGGGGCAACGAGAGACCCAGTACTTC. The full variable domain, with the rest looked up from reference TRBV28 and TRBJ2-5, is DVKVTQSSRYLVKRTGEKVFLECVQDMDHENMFWYRQDPGLGLRLIYFSYDVKMKEKGDIPEGYSVSREKKERFSLILESASTNQTSMYLCASSLRGGQRETQYFGPGTRLLVL.

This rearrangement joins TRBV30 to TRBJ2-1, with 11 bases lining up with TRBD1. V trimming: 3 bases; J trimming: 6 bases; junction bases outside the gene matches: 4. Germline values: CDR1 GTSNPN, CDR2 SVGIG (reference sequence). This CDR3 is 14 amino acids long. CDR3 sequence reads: CAWSPGTGGNEQFF. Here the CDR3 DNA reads TGTGCCTGGAGCCCCGGGACAGGGGGCAATGAGCAGTTCTTC.

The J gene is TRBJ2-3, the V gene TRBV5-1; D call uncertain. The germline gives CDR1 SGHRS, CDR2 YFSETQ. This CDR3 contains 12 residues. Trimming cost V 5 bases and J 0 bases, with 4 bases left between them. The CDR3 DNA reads TGCGCCAGCAGGAGTAGCACAGATACGCAGTATTTT. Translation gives CASRSSTDTQYF.

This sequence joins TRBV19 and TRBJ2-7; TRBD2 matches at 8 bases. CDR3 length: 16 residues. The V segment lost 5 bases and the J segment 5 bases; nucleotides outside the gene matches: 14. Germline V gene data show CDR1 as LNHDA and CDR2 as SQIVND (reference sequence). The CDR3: CASSSLAAGSVNEQYF. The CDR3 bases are TGTGCCAGTAGTTCACTAGCGGCGGGGTCGGTCAACGAGCAGTACTTC.

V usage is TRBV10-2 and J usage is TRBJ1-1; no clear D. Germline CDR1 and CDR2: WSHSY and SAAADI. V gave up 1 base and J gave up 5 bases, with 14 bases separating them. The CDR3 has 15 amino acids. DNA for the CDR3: TGCGCCAGCAGTGAGTTATTCGAGGGTGGGACTGAAGCTTTCTTT. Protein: CASSELFEGGTEAFF.

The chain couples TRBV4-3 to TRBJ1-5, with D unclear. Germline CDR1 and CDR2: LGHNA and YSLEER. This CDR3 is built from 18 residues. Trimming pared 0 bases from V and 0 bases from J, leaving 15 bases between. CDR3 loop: CASSQDLTDHYSNQPQHF. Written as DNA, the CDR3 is TGCGCCAGCAGCCAAGATTTAACAGACCATTATAGCAATCAGCCCCAGCATTTT.

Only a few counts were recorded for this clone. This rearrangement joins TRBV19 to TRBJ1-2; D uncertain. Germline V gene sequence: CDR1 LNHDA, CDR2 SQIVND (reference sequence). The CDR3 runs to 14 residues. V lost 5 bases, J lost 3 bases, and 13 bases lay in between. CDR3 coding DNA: TGTGCCAGTAGTCCTCTATTGATGGACTATGGCTACACCTTC. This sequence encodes CASSPLLMDYGYTF.

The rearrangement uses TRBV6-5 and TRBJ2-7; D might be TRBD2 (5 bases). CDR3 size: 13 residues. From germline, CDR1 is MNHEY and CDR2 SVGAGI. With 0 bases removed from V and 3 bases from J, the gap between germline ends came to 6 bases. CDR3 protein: CASSYSRVYEQYF. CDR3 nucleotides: TGTGCCAGCAGTTACTCGCGGGTCTACGAGCAGTACTTC.

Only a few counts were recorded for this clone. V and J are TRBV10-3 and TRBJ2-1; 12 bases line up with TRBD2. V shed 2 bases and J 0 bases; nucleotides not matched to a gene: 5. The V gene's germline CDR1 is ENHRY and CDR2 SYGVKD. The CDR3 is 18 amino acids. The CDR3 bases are TGTGCCATCAGTGAGCGGGGACTAGCGGGTAGCTCCTACAATGAGCAGTTCTTC. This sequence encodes CAISERGLAGSSYNEQFF.

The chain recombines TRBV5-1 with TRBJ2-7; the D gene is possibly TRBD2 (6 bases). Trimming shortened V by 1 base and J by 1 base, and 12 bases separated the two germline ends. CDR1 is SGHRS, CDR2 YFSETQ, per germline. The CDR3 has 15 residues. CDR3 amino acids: CASSLLRGSSYEQYF. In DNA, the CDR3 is TGCGCCAGCAGCTTGCTCCGGGGGTCTTCCTACGAGCAGTACTTC.

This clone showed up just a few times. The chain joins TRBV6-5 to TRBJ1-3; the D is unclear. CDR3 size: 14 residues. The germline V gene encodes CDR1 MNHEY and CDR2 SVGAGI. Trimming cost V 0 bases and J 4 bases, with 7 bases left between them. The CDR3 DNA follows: TGTGCCAGCAGTTACTCGACTAACGGAAACACCATATATTTT. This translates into CASSYSTNGNTIYF.

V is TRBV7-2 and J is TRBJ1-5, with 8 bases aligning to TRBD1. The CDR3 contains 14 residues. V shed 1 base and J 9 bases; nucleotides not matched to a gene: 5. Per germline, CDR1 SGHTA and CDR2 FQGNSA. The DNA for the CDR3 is TGTGCCAGCAGCTTAGGACAGGGGCATCGGCCCCAGCATTTT. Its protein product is CASSLGQGHRPQHF. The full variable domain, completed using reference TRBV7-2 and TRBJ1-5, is GAGVSQSPSNKVTEKGKDVELRCDPISGHTALYWYRQSLGQGLEFLIYFQGNSAPDKSGLPSDRFSAERTGGSVSTLTIQRTQQEDSAVYLCASSLGQGHRPQHFGDGTRLSIL.

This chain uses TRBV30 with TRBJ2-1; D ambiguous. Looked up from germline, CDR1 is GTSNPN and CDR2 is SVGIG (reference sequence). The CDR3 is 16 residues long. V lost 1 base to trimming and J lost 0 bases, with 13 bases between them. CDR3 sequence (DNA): TGTGCCTGGAGTGCCGGTAGTTCGAGCTCCTACAATGAGCAGTTCTTC. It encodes CAWSAGSSSSYNEQFF.